The entry that follows covers one TCR beta chain sequence. This record belongs to a study of blood T cell repertoires in COVID-19. Only in-frame clones appear in the TCRdb table, and some are missing; sequencing was by immunoSEQ multiplex PCR. The sample has over 250,000 clones; about nine tenths are singletons. Germline CDR1 MNHEY, CDR2 SMNVEV (reference sequence). CDR3 length: 16 amino acids. V was pared by 3 bases and J by 4 bases, with 10 bases of the junction left unmatched. The receptor was derived from a woman aged 40 to 50 who had recovered from COVID-19. Sequenced material: peripheral blood. The chain combines TRBV27 with TRBJ2-3, with 7 positions matching TRBD2. The CDR3 protein is CASSFMGEGMADTQYF. The CDR3, as DNA: TGTGCCAGCAGTTTTATGGGGGAGGGGATGGCAGATACGCAGTATTTT.